Sequencing of this T cell receptor (beta chain) was carried out in a study of cytomegalovirus exposure and HLA in healthy donors. A note on this clone: Its antigen is undetermined.

Study-wide results and limits: Later on, a genetic analysis was performed. It linked a missense variant in DCLRE1C with V- and J-gene trimming of TCR beta.

Each of the donors was a healthy bone marrow donor. 60 Vbeta and 13 Jbeta primers were used in PCR. Methods used by the authors: Roughly 81 million unique TCR beta chains, 9 million to 11 million shared, were counted in a later analysis. TCRdb's table, derived via immunoSEQ multiplex PCR, lists solely in-frame clones and lacks some. V and J calls and clone size are those listed in that table; D and trimming were worked out from the DNA. The table includes some 210,000 clones, around 87% detected once. The CDR3 contains 13 residues. The germline V and J ends were trimmed by 7 bases and 10 bases, with 17 bases remaining between them. Per the germline V gene, CDR1 is SEHNR and CDR2 is FQNEAQ (reference sequence).

The rearrangement joins TRBV7-9 to TRBJ2-1; perhaps TRBD1 as D (6 bases). The TCR comes from a man between 25 and 39 years old in good health and CMV-seronegative. Material for sequencing was PBMCs. The CDR3 bases are TGTGCCAGCACCCCCCAGGGACAAGGAGAGCAGTTCTTC. Translation: CASTPQGQGEQFF.